The 20 T cell receptor beta chains below come from one sample, sequenced in a study of blood T cell repertoires in COVID-19. Using immunoSEQ multiplex PCR, the repertoire was profiled, and TCRdb retains in-frame clones only, with some absent. Of 250,000 to 300,000 clones listed, more than 85% are singletons. Sequencing was done on a sample of peripheral blood. The receptors were gathered from a man aged 18-30 years with active or convalescent COVID-19.

The J gene is TRBJ1-1, the V gene TRBV18; D perhaps matches TRBD1 (5 bases). CDR1 KGHSH and CDR2 LQKENI come from the germline V gene. Trimming removed 1 base from V and 11 bases from J, with 11 bases in between. The CDR3 has 12 amino acids. CDR3 coding DNA: TGTGCCAGCTCACCACAAGGGGTGACGGCTTTCTTT. It specifies CASSPQGVTAFF. Full variable domain (remainder filled in from reference TRBV18 and TRBJ1-1): NAGVMQNPRHLVRRRGQEARLRCSPMKGHSHVYWYRQLPEEGLKFMVYLQKENIIDESGMPKERFSAEFPKEGPSILRIQQVVRGDSAAYFCASSPQGVTAFFGQGTRLTVV.

The V gene is TRBV6-5, the J gene TRBJ2-5; TRBD1 is a possible D gene (6 bases). CDR3 length: 14 amino acids. Per germline, CDR1 MNHEY and CDR2 SVGAGI. Deletions cut 4 bases from V and 5 bases from J, with 14 bases between. In nucleotides, the CDR3 is TGTGCCAGCAGTTTAATACCGAGGGGGGAGACCCAGTACTTC. Protein sequence: CASSLIPRGETQYF.

The chain recombines TRBV11-1 with TRBJ1-1; 10 nucleotides agree with TRBD1. The CDR3 length is 15 residues. CDR1 and CDR2 (germline): SGHAT, FQDESV (reference sequence). V was clipped by 3 bases and J by 5 bases; unmatched bases: 6. The CDR3 DNA is TGTGCCAGCAGCTTGGACAGGGGGTTGCGAACTGAAGCTTTCTTT. Encoded protein: CASSLDRGLRTEAFF.

The rearrangement joins TRBV5-1 to TRBJ1-4; maybe TRBD1 (5 bases). Germline V gene sequence: CDR1 SGHRS, CDR2 YFSETQ. The ends were cut back, 4 bases at V and 0 bases at J, with 10 bases in the middle. This CDR3 comprises 15 residues. This CDR3 reads CASSPAGATNEKLFF. Here the CDR3 DNA reads TGCGCCAGCAGCCCCGCGGGGGCAACTAATGAAAAACTGTTTTTT. The whole variable domain, filled in from reference TRBV5-1 and TRBJ1-4, reads KAGVTQTPRYLIKTRGQQVTLSCSPISGHRSVSWYQQTPGQGLQFLFEYFSETQRNKGNFPGRFSGRQFSNSRSEMNVSTLELGDSALYLCASSPAGATNEKLFFGSGTQLSVL.

J is TRBJ1-4 and V is TRBV5-5; tentatively, D is TRBD1 (6 bases). The CDR3 loop spans 16 amino acids. Germline lookup yields CDR1 SGHKS and CDR2 YYEKEE (reference sequence). Trimming took off 4 bases at V and 0 bases at J, with 13 bases between the two ends. Written as DNA, the CDR3 is TGTGCCAGCAGCCTCGACAGGAGTGCAACTAATGAAAAACTGTTTTTT. It specifies CASSLDRSATNEKLFF.

J is TRBJ1-1 and V is TRBV6-5; maybe TRBD1 (6 bases). Germline assignment: CDR1 MNHEY and CDR2 SVGAGI. V gave up 11 bases and J gave up 3 bases, with 10 bases separating them. The length of the CDR3 is 11 residues. Here the CDR3 DNA reads TGTGCCGTCGAGGGGGACACTGAAGCTTTCTTT. Translating it yields CAVEGDTEAFF.

The chain carries TRBV7-3 and TRBJ2-1; possible D gene TRBD2, 6 bases. The germline CDR1 and CDR2 sequences are SGHTA and FQGTGA. The V and J ends lost 0 bases and 1 base respectively, with 10 bases between them. The CDR3 is 16 amino acids. Written as DNA, the CDR3 is TGTGCCAGCAGCTTAACGTTTGGGGGGTCCTACAATGAGCAGTTCTTC. This encodes CASSLTFGGSYNEQFF.

This rearrangement joins TRBV19 to TRBJ1-1; D might be TRBD1 (6 bases). Looked up from germline, CDR1 is LNHDA and CDR2 is SQIVND (reference sequence). CDR3 size: 14 residues. Trimming removed 3 bases from V and 5 bases from J, with 13 bases in between. The CDR3 here is CASSIADSPTEAFF. The CDR3 DNA reads as TGTGCCAGTAGTATCGCGGACAGCCCTACTGAAGCTTTCTTT. The full variable domain, rest sourced from reference TRBV19 and TRBJ1-1, is DGGITQSPKYLFRKEGQNVTLSCEQNLNHDAMYWYRQDPGQGLRLIYYSQIVNDFQKGDIAEGYSVSREKKESFPLTVTSAQKNPTAFYLCASSIADSPTEAFFGQGTRLTVV.

The rearrangement joins TRBV10-2 to TRBJ2-7, with 7 bases lining up with TRBD1. Germline V gene lookup returns CDR1 WSHSY and CDR2 SAAADI. V lost 3 bases and J lost 7; bases outside the gene matches: 9. CDR3 size: 14 residues. CDR3 residues: CASSEQGPPREQYF. CDR3 nucleotide sequence: TGCGCCAGCAGTGAACAGGGGCCTCCTCGGGAGCAGTACTTC.

This clone was detected once. The rearrangement joins TRBV24-1 to TRBJ2-2, with D possibly matching TRBD1 (5 bases). The germline gives CDR1 KGHDR, CDR2 SFDVKD. This CDR3 region has 12 residues. V shed 7 bases and J shed 7 bases, with 9 bases lying between them. The CDR3 sequence is CATSQGYGELFF. The CDR3 bases are TGTGCCACCAGCCAGGGATACGGGGAGCTGTTTTTT.

The CDR3 protein is CASSATGGNQPQHF. CDR3 in DNA: TGTGCCAGTAGTGCGACAGGGGGGAATCAGCCCCAGCATTTT. The V gene is TRBV19, the J gene TRBJ1-5; 9 bases are a match to TRBD1. CDR1 and CDR2 (germline): LNHDA, SQIVND (reference sequence). CDR3 size: 14 residues. The trim removed 5 bases at V and 4 bases at J, leaving 3 bases unmatched. Full variable domain (rest looked up from reference TRBV19 and TRBJ1-5): DGGITQSPKYLFRKEGQNVTLSCEQNLNHDAMYWYRQDPGQGLRLIYYSQIVNDFQKGDIAEGYSVSREKKESFPLTVTSAQKNPTAFYLCASSATGGNQPQHFGDGTRLSIL.

This clone was observed a few times. J is TRBJ1-2 and V is TRBV6-6; no clear D. The CDR3 runs 16 residues. Trimming stripped 7 bases from V and 5 bases from J, with 23 bases between. Germline values: CDR1 MNHNY, CDR2 SVGAGI (reference sequence). CDR3 DNA: TGTGCCAGCACCAGCGACGGACCGACTATCGAATATGGCTACACCTTC. Protein: CASTSDGPTIEYGYTF.

The chain links TRBV3-1 (or the pseudogene TRBV3-2) to TRBJ2-1; maybe TRBD1 (6 bases). The CDR3 consists of 16 residues. Per the germline V gene, CDR1 is LGHDT and CDR2 is YNNKEL (reference sequence). Trimming took 0 bases from V and 5 from J, leaving 14 bases between them. This CDR3 reads CASSQEGGQKDNEQFF. The DNA of the CDR3 is TGTGCCAGCAGCCAAGAAGGTGGACAGAAGGACAATGAGCAGTTCTTC.

The chain uses TRBV24-1 and TRBJ2-1, with 14 bases that match TRBD2. The V segment lost 7 bases and the J segment 9 bases; nucleotides outside the gene matches: 7. The CDR3 runs 15 residues. Per the germline V gene, CDR1 is KGHDR and CDR2 is SFDVKD. CDR3 in amino acids: CATRRGLAGEGEQFF. In DNA form, the CDR3 reads TGTGCCACCAGGAGGGGACTAGCGGGAGAGGGTGAGCAGTTCTTC.

CDR3 nucleotides: TGTGCCTGGAGTACAGGGAGCCGTAATCAGCCCCAGCATTTT. Translation gives CAWSTGSRNQPQHF. The rearrangement links TRBV30 to TRBJ1-5, with D possibly being TRBD1 (6 bases). The V end lost 2 bases, the J end lost 4 bases, and 12 bases lay between the germline ends. Germline V gives CDR1 GTSNPN, CDR2 SVGIG (reference sequence). The CDR3 covers 14 residues. The variable domain in full, completed from reference TRBV30 and TRBJ1-5, reads SQTIHQWPATLVQPVGSPLSLECTVEGTSNPNLYWYRQAAGRGLQLLFYSVGIGQISSEVPQNLSASRPQDRQFILSSKKLLLSDSGFYLCAWSTGSRNQPQHFGDGTRLSIL.

This clone was recorded only once. The chain employs TRBV11-2 and TRBJ2-7; TRBD2 is a possible D gene (5 bases). Germline-derived CDR1 and CDR2 are SGHAT and FQNNGV. Between the trimmed V and J ends, which lost 2 bases and 5 bases, there was a span of 10 bases. The CDR3 is made up of 13 amino acids. CDR3 region: CASSLRAVDEQYF. CDR3 coding DNA: TGTGCCAGCAGCTTACGAGCGGTCGACGAGCAGTACTTC.

The rearrangement joins TRBV5-4 to TRBJ2-1; the D is unclear. CDR1 and CDR2 (germline): SGHNT, YYREEE (reference sequence). The CDR3 consists of 15 residues. Trimming left V 4 bases short and J 1 base short, with 12 bases between. CDR3 region: CASSQSGRSYNEQFF. CDR3 nucleotides: TGTGCCAGCAGCCAGTCGGGTAGATCCTACAATGAGCAGTTCTTC.

Concerning this clone: It may be a read error: a sequence one base away is much more abundant. This sequence joins TRBV7-3 and TRBJ1-3, with D possibly TRBD1 on 5 matching bases. V lost 5 bases to trimming and J lost 0 bases, with 8 bases between them. Germline V lookup: CDR1 SGHTA, CDR2 FQGTGA. The CDR3 is 14 amino acids. The CDR3 nucleotides are TGTGCCAGCAGCCCGGGACTCTCTGGAAACACCATATATTTT. It encodes CASSPGLSGNTIYF.

This chain connects TRBV4-1 to TRBJ2-7; tentative D call: TRBD1 (6 bases). Germline CDR1 is MGHRA and CDR2 is YSYEKL. V lost 4 bases and J 7 bases, leaving 20 bases between the germline ends. CDR3 length: 15 amino acids. This CDR3 is CASSPSDTGLVEQYF. The CDR3 nucleotides read TGCGCCAGCAGCCCCTCGGATACAGGGTTAGTTGAGCAGTACTTC.

This chain links TRBV5-1 with TRBJ2-3, with D possibly matching TRBD1 (5 bases). Deletions cut 5 bases from V and 3 bases from J, with 22 bases between. The germline gives CDR1 SGHRS, CDR2 YFSETQ. The CDR3 runs 17 residues. CDR3 region: CASSLGQAPIGTDTQYF. The CDR3 DNA follows: TGCGCCAGCAGTTTAGGACAAGCCCCCATTGGAACAGATACGCAGTATTTT.